This T cell receptor (beta chain) was identified during a study of beta chain features in type 1 diabetes. General study points: For Type 1 diabetes patients, all four CD4+ subsets carried TCRB CDR3s that were moderately but significantly shorter.

Trimming removed 10 bases from V and 4 bases from J, with 20 bases in between. The germline V gene encodes CDR1 SGHTA and CDR2 FQGNSA. CDR3 length: 15 residues. What was sequenced were expressed TCRB transcripts, since all of the isolated RNA had been reverse transcribed. TCRdb's copy holds only in-frame clones and misses some; the assay was immunoSEQ multiplex PCR. The sample carries hundreds of thousands of clones, 10% to 15% recorded once. Naive, central memory, regulatory and stem cell-like memory cells within the CD4+ compartment were sorted using CD45RO/CCR7/CD25/CD127/CD95/CD27. This clone turned up a few times. The antigen is not known.

This sequence originates from a young man in good health. The chain uses TRBV7-2 and TRBJ2-1; perhaps TRBD2 as D (5 bases). Sample: naive CD4+ T cells from blood. The CDR3 sequence: CATGGLQSGYNEQFF. In DNA form, the CDR3 reads TGTGCCACCGGTGGCCTCCAGAGCGGTTACAATGAGCAGTTCTTC.